The source of this TCR beta chain is a study of blood T cells in healthy people across ages. The study's findings and limits: Naive and antigen-experienced cells could not be conclusively compared, given unsorted PBMCs. The recorded TCR beta diversity per million T cells decreased in a roughly linear manner with age.

As regards this clonotype: Its antigen is as yet unknown.

Collection of 8.5 to 10 milliliters of peripheral blood was performed for each donor. For the second PCR, which ran for about 6 to 11 cycles, a sample-barcoded 5' primer and a J-beta primer mix were used. MiXCR, applied by TCRdb to the 5' RACE reads, yields one record per CDR3 protein. The repertoire holds approximately 850,000 distinct CDR3 sequences, with over 45% as singletons. Sequenced input: blood. This TCR was sampled from a man under 40 in good health.

CDR3 amino acids: CASSPRSAPTNYGYTF. The CDR3 DNA reads as TGTGCCAGCAGCCCGCGGAGCGCACCGACTAACTATGGCTACACCTTC. The rearrangement links TRBV7-9 to TRBJ1-2, with unresolved D. V was pared by 5 bases and J by 0 bases, with 16 bases between. The germline V gene has CDR1 SEHNR and CDR2 FQNEAQ (reference sequence). The CDR3 is 16 residues long. The whole variable domain, remainder taken from reference TRBV7-9 and TRBJ1-2, is DTGVSQNPRHKITKRGQNVTFRCDPISEHNRLYWYRQTLGQGPEFLTYFQNEAQLEKSRLLSDRFSAERPKGSFSTLEIQRTEQGDSAMYLCASSPRSAPTNYGYTFGSGTRLTVV.